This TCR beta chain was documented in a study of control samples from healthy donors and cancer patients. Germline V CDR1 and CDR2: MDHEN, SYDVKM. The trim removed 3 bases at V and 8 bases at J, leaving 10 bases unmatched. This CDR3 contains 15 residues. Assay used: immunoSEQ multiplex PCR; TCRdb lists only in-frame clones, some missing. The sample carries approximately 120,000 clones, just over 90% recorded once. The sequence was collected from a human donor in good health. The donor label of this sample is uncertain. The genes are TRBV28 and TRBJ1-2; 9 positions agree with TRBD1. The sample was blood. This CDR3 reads CASSFPGQGGEGYTF. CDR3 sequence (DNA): TGTGCCAGCAGTTTCCCGGGACAGGGTGGGGAAGGCTACACCTTC.